The source of this T cell receptor beta chain is a study of cytomegalovirus exposure and HLA in healthy donors. Study context: Earlier, some 170 million T cells were analyzed, and about 100 million unique TCR beta sequences were found among them. Study-wide points: Analysis was carried out at a later point, and it linked a missense DCLRE1C variant to TCR beta V- and J-gene trimming. Common viral pathogens seemed to be connected with several of the most significant clusters, according to a later analysis.

The PCR made use of 60 Vbeta and 13 Jbeta primers. Clones were read by immunoSEQ multiplex PCR, and TCRdb kept only the in-frame ones, dropping some. Here the sample spans more than 85,000 clones, approximately 12% being singletons. Details on this clone: Its matching antigen is unknown.

V lost 7 bases, J lost 0 bases, and 16 bases lay in between. Looked up from germline, CDR1 is SQVTM and CDR2 is ANQGSEA. The CDR3 sequence is 15 residues long. Source material: PBMCs. The receptor was derived from a man between 40 and 49 years old in good health and CMV-seropositive. This rearrangement joins TRBV29-1 to TRBJ2-1; a weak D match, TRBD2 (5 bases). CDR3 DNA: TGCAGCGCCTCGGGCGGGCAGAGCTCCTACAATGAGCAGTTCTTC. Encoded protein: CSASGGQSSYNEQFF.